What follows is one T cell receptor (beta chain) and its context. From germline, CDR1 is KGHSH and CDR2 LQKENI. The CDR3 runs to 13 residues. Between the trimmed V and J ends, which lost 2 bases and 5 bases, there was a span of 8 bases. Each CDR3 protein is one row after TCRdb ran MiXCR on the RT-PCR reads. The sample contains about 680,000 distinct CDR3 sequences, 14% of which appear only once. What was sequenced was memory CD4+ T cells from blood. The chain links TRBV18 to TRBJ2-3; unclear D gene. This TCR derives from a female donor in good health, serving as a healthy control. The CDR3 sequence: CASSPDTVDTQYF. The CDR3 DNA reads as TGTGCCAGCTCACCAGACACCGTAGATACGCAGTATTTT.